The next 20 T cell receptor beta chains were all read from a single sample in a study of cytomegalovirus exposure and HLA in healthy donors. TCRdb's table, derived via immunoSEQ multiplex PCR, lists solely in-frame clones and lacks some. The data contain around 220,000 clones, about 91% of them seen just once; the ten biggest clones take up over 2.5%. The material sequenced was PBMCs. These receptors were obtained from a young woman in good health and CMV-seronegative.

The genes are TRBV5-1 and TRBJ2-5; the D gene is possibly TRBD2 (6 bases). The CDR3 runs 14 residues. V lost 3 bases to trimming and J lost 4 bases, with 13 bases between them. Per the germline V gene, CDR1 is SGHRS and CDR2 is YFSETQ. The CDR3 DNA is TGCGCCAGCAGCTCCGGGGGTGGAACAGAGACCCAGTACTTC. Its protein product is CASSSGGGTETQYF.

CDR3: CASSYSRGRRNEQFF. DNA of the CDR3: TGTGCCAGCAGTTACTCGAGAGGACGGAGGAATGAGCAGTTCTTC. This chain uses TRBV6-5 with TRBJ2-1; D may be TRBD2 (5 bases). The CDR3 runs 15 residues. The V end lost 0 bases, the J end lost 7 bases, and 13 bases lay between the germline ends. Germline V gene sequence: CDR1 MNHEY, CDR2 SVGAGI.

This chain connects TRBV2 to TRBJ2-3; TRBD2 matches at 7 bases. Germline CDR1 is SNHLY and CDR2 is FYNNEI. CDR3 length: 18 amino acids. V was pared by 1 base and J by 3 bases, with 13 bases of the junction left unmatched. The CDR3 loop reads CASSEGPGGVGLTDTQYF. For the CDR3, the DNA is TGTGCCAGCAGTGAAGGTCCGGGGGGTGTGGGTTTGACAGATACGCAGTATTTT.

The chain links TRBV7-9 to TRBJ2-1; perhaps TRBD2 as D (5 bases). The CDR3 spans 13 residues. The germline V gene has CDR1 SEHNR and CDR2 FQNEAQ (reference sequence). The V end lost 5 bases, the J end lost 8 bases, and 13 bases lay between the germline ends. The DNA for the CDR3 is TGTGCCAGCAGCCCCCCGGCTAGCTATGAGCAGTTCTTC. Protein: CASSPPASYEQFF.

The chain recombines TRBV4-2 with TRBJ1-4; TRBD1 matches 9 bases. The V gene's germline CDR1 is LGHNA and CDR2 YNFKEQ. The CDR3 has 16 residues. With V trimmed by 3 bases and J by 7 bases, 9 bases remained unmatched. The CDR3 nucleotides are TGTGCCAGCAGCCAGGTGTCGGGGACAGGGAGTGAAAAACTGTTTTTT. Residues: CASSQVSGTGSEKLFF.

This clone is a singleton in its sample. The chain combines TRBV11-2 with TRBJ2-6, with a weak D call TRBD1 (6 bases). The V end lost 3 bases, the J end lost 0 bases, and 18 bases lay between the germline ends. The length of the CDR3 is 19 residues. The germline V gene encodes CDR1 SGHAT and CDR2 FQNNGV. The DNA of the CDR3 is TGTGCCAGCAGCTTCCGAACAGGGTTGGGTAGCTCTGGGGCCAACGTCCTGACTTTC. Translation gives CASSFRTGLGSSGANVLTF.

The chain combines TRBV6-1 with TRBJ2-3, with a weak D call TRBD2 (6 bases). Germline-derived CDR1 and CDR2 are MNHNS and SASEGT. This CDR3 spans 15 amino acids. V was pared by 1 base and J by 2 bases, with 10 bases between. The CDR3 spells CASSEGDFITDTQYF. In DNA, the CDR3 is TGTGCCAGCAGTGAAGGGGACTTCATCACAGATACGCAGTATTTT.

Written as DNA, the CDR3 is TGTGCCAGCAGTTTAACCCCGGGACAGGCCTACAATGAGCAGTTCTTC. It is translated as CASSLTPGQAYNEQFF. The V call is TRBV27, the J call TRBJ2-1, with 8 bases that match TRBD1. V gave up 2 bases and J gave up 2 bases; unmatched junction bases: 5. This CDR3 contains 16 residues. Germline V gene lookup returns CDR1 MNHEY and CDR2 SMNVEV (reference sequence).

V gene TRBV5-4 combines with J gene TRBJ2-6; 10 nucleotides line up with TRBD1. V dropped 0 bases and J dropped 0; count of bases not matched to a gene: 9. CDR1 is SGHNT, CDR2 YYREEE, per germline (reference sequence). The CDR3 is 20 amino acids. The CDR3 region is CASSLAMTGQGISGANVLTF. In DNA, the CDR3 is TGTGCCAGCAGCTTGGCCATGACGGGACAGGGGATCTCTGGGGCCAACGTCCTGACTTTC.

This chain links TRBV5-6 with TRBJ2-3; D gene unclear. The germline CDR1 and CDR2 sequences are SGHDT and YYEEEE. The CDR3 has 15 amino acids. Trimming pared 0 bases from V and 2 bases from J, leaving 10 bases between. The chain's CDR3 is CASSLAPRNTDTQYF. In nucleotides, the CDR3 is TGTGCCAGCAGCTTGGCCCCCAGGAACACAGATACGCAGTATTTT.

CDR3 residues: CSVRGSSYEQYF. DNA of the CDR3: TGCAGCGTCCGGGGTAGCTCCTACGAGCAGTACTTC. The rearrangement joins TRBV29-1 to TRBJ2-7, with a tentative D call TRBD2 (5 bases). The CDR3 is 12 amino acids. The germline V gene has CDR1 SQVTM and CDR2 ANQGSEA. V gave up 6 bases and J gave up 0 bases, with 9 bases separating them.

The chain recombines TRBV14 with TRBJ2-7; D might be TRBD1 (6 bases). CDR3 length equals 13 residues. Germline V gene lookup returns CDR1 SGHDN and CDR2 FVKESK. Trimming shortened V by 0 bases and J by 4 bases, and 7 bases separated the two germline ends. CDR3 nucleotide sequence: TGTGCCAGCAGCCAAGACCAGGGGTACGAGCAGTACTTC. Translated: CASSQDQGYEQYF.

The gene calls are TRBV7-9 and TRBJ1-4; tentatively, D is TRBD1 (6 bases). Germline CDR1 is SEHNR and CDR2 is FQNEAQ (reference sequence). The CDR3 is 16 amino acids. The V gene lost 1 base and the J gene lost 3 bases, with 12 bases spanning the gap. CDR3 residues: CASSLEQGAANEKLFF. CDR3 nucleotides: TGTGCCAGCAGCTTAGAACAGGGCGCGGCTAATGAAAAACTGTTTTTT.

The chain has TRBV18 and TRBJ2-5; 7 bases are shared with TRBD1. Germline V lookup: CDR1 KGHSH, CDR2 LQKENI. With V trimmed by 4 bases and J by 4 bases, 0 bases remained unmatched. The CDR3 is made up of 12 amino acids. The CDR3 DNA sequence: TGTGCCAGCTCACGGACAGGAGAGACCCAGTACTTC. It translates to CASSRTGETQYF.

The rearrangement joins TRBV7-8 to TRBJ2-1; 7 bases agree with TRBD2. Germline assignment: CDR1 SGHVS and CDR2 FQNEAQ. The trim removed 2 bases at V and 13 bases at J, leaving 5 bases unmatched. The CDR3 consists of 12 residues. The CDR3: CASSLNWDYQFF. The CDR3 bases are TGTGCCAGCAGCTTAAATTGGGACTACCAGTTCTTC.

This chain connects TRBV19 to TRBJ2-2, with TRBD1 matching 8 bases. The CDR3 extends over 14 amino acids. Germline V CDR1 and CDR2: LNHDA, SQIVND (reference sequence). V was pared by 6 bases and J by 6 bases, with 6 bases of the junction left unmatched. The CDR3 region is CASSRTGWAGELFF. DNA of the CDR3: TGTGCCAGTAGCCGGACAGGGTGGGCCGGGGAGCTGTTTTTT.

The V gene is TRBV27, the J gene TRBJ2-1; 7 bases line up with TRBD2. V lost 5 bases to trimming and J lost 8 bases; unmatched junction nucleotides: 12. The CDR3 consists of 15 residues. The germline V gene encodes CDR1 MNHEY and CDR2 SMNVEV (reference sequence). CDR3 sequence (DNA): TGTGCCAGCAGTCCTCGACTAGCTTTATTGGATGAGCAGTTCTTC. Translation: CASSPRLALLDEQFF.

The chain couples TRBV5-1 to TRBJ2-1, with 11 nucleotides matching TRBD2. J was trimmed by 7 bases and V by 4 bases; bases with no gene match: 16. CDR1 SGHRS and CDR2 YFSETQ come from the germline V gene. This CDR3 has 18 amino acids. The CDR3: CASSEAGTSGSRGNEQFF. The DNA of the CDR3 is TGCGCCAGCAGCGAGGCGGGAACTAGCGGGAGCCGGGGAAATGAGCAGTTCTTC.

The sample holds one count of this clone. The J gene is TRBJ2-3, the V gene TRBV7-9; D not resolved. Germline assignment: CDR1 SEHNR and CDR2 FQNEAQ (reference sequence). The CDR3 extends over 18 amino acids. The ends were cut back, 0 bases at V and 2 bases at J, with 18 bases in the middle. CDR3 sequence reads: CASSLARSRGRVTDTQYF. DNA of the CDR3: TGTGCCAGCAGCTTAGCGAGATCCAGAGGCAGAGTCACAGATACGCAGTATTTT.

Only one count was recorded for this clone. The CDR3 bases are TGTGCCAGCAGTTTCAATCGGCGGGAGAGAAAGGATACGCAGTATTTT. The encoded protein is CASSFNRRERKDTQYF. J is TRBJ2-3 and V is TRBV27; TRBD2 aligns across 7 bases. The CDR3 is 16 residues long. Germline loops: CDR1 MNHEY, CDR2 SMNVEV (reference sequence). V lost 3 bases to trimming and J lost 6 bases; unmatched junction nucleotides: 12.